A selection of T cell receptor beta chains follows, all from one sample in a study of shared clonotypes between healthy human individuals. Clones were read by immunoSEQ multiplex PCR, and TCRdb kept only the in-frame ones, dropping some. Seen here are some 580,000 clones, roughly 98% observed once, and the top ten hold approximately 0.3%. The sequencing input was naive CD8+ T cells sorted from blood. The receptors come from a man between 25 and 39 years old in good health. Each CDR3 is given with its conserved first and last residue. The D gene is left open where the match is weak. Clone size is not always given. Where it is, it says once, few, many or a class for expanded clones.

j_call: TRBJ2-1
clone_size: NA
v_call: TRBV7-8
d_call: TRBD2
cdr3_aa: CASSWGGSEQFF
cdr3_nt: TGTGCCAGCAGCTGGGGGGGTTCTGAGCAGTTCTTC

j_call: TRBJ2-1
clone_size: NA
v_call: TRBV9
d_call: TRBD1
cdr3_aa: CASSVWDRSRGEQFF
cdr3_nt: TGTGCCAGCAGCGTTTGGGACAGGTCAAGGGGTGAGCAGTTCTTC

j_call: TRBJ2-1
clone_size: NA
v_call: TRBV29-1
d_call: TRBD1
cdr3_aa: CSAPDRGTNEQFF
cdr3_nt: TGCAGCGCCCCGGACAGGGGTACGAATGAGCAGTTCTTC

j_call: TRBJ2-7
clone_size: NA
v_call: TRBV7-8
d_call: TRBD1
cdr3_aa: CASSPTGYEYEQYF
cdr3_nt: TGTGCCAGCAGCCCGACAGGGTACGAGTACGAGCAGTACTTC

j_call: TRBJ1-2
clone_size: NA
v_call: TRBV4-3
d_call: TRBD1
cdr3_aa: CASSLGTKGAIVGYTF
cdr3_nt: TGCGCCAGCAGCCTTGGAACCAAGGGGGCGATTGTCGGCTACACCTTC

j_call: TRBJ2-2
clone_size: NA
v_call: TRBV9
d_call: NA
cdr3_aa: CASSVFIAINTGELFF
cdr3_nt: TGTGCCAGCAGCGTATTCATAGCGATTAACACCGGGGAGCTGTTTTTT

j_call: TRBJ2-3
clone_size: NA
v_call: TRBV4-1
d_call: NA
cdr3_aa: CASSQDQGFRGSTDTQYF
cdr3_nt: TGCGCCAGCAGCCAAGATCAAGGGTTTAGGGGCTCCACAGATACGCAGTATTTT

j_call: TRBJ1-3
clone_size: NA
v_call: TRBV6-1
d_call: NA
cdr3_aa: CASSEGTLVGNTIYF
cdr3_nt: TGTGCCAGCAGTGAAGGTACACTGGTGGGAAACACCATATATTTT

j_call: TRBJ2-7
clone_size: NA
v_call: TRBV4-1
d_call: TRBD2
cdr3_aa: CASSPNPGLGYEQYF
cdr3_nt: TGCGCCAGCAGCCCAAACCCGGGACTAGGCTACGAGCAGTACTTC

j_call: TRBJ1-5
clone_size: NA
v_call: TRBV27
d_call: TRBD1
cdr3_aa: CASRDGTGSNQPQHF
cdr3_nt: TGTGCCAGCAGAGACGGGACAGGCTCCAATCAGCCCCAGCATTTT

j_call: TRBJ2-7
clone_size: NA
v_call: TRBV28
d_call: TRBD1
cdr3_aa: CATTNPTGGAYEQYF
cdr3_nt: TGTGCCACCACAAACCCAACAGGGGGCGCCTACGAGCAGTACTTC

j_call: TRBJ2-7
clone_size: once
v_call: TRBV10-2
d_call: NA
cdr3_aa: CATKGTRQTYEQYF
cdr3_nt: TGCGCCACCAAAGGGACCAGGCAGACCTACGAGCAGTACTTC

j_call: TRBJ2-1
clone_size: NA
v_call: TRBV15
d_call: NA
cdr3_aa: CATSRDWHEQFF
cdr3_nt: TGTGCCACCAGCAGAGATTGGCATGAGCAGTTCTTC

j_call: TRBJ2-1
clone_size: NA
v_call: TRBV9
d_call: TRBD2
cdr3_aa: CASPSASGRLWLGDEQFF
cdr3_nt: TGTGCCAGCCCATCGGCTAGCGGGAGGTTGTGGTTAGGGGATGAGCAGTTCTTC

j_call: TRBJ2-1
clone_size: few
v_call: TRBV5-6
d_call: NA
cdr3_aa: CASSFGNEQFF
cdr3_nt: TGTGCCAGCAGCTTTGGCAATGAGCAGTTCTTC

j_call: TRBJ2-7
clone_size: NA
v_call: TRBV7-9
d_call: NA
cdr3_aa: CASSLAGGAEQYF
cdr3_nt: TGTGCCAGCAGCTTAGCGGGAGGAGCCGAGCAGTACTTC

j_call: TRBJ1-5
clone_size: NA
v_call: TRBV5-6
d_call: NA
cdr3_aa: CASSFGLGNQPQHF
cdr3_nt: TGTGCCAGCAGCTTCGGGCTGGGGAATCAGCCCCAGCATTTT

j_call: TRBJ1-5
clone_size: NA
v_call: TRBV7-9
d_call: NA
cdr3_aa: CASSFGSNQPQHF
cdr3_nt: TGTGCCAGCAGCTTTGGAAGCAATCAGCCCCAGCATTTT

j_call: TRBJ1-5
clone_size: NA
v_call: TRBV7-9
d_call: NA
cdr3_aa: CASSSQGPGQPQHF
cdr3_nt: TGTGCCAGCAGCTCGCAGGGCCCGGGTCAGCCCCAGCATTTT

j_call: TRBJ2-7
clone_size: NA
v_call: TRBV4-1
d_call: NA
cdr3_aa: CASSQLSPPGLLGEQYF
cdr3_nt: TGCGCCAGCAGCCAATTGTCCCCCCCGGGACTTTTGGGGGAGCAGTACTTC

j_call: TRBJ2-3
clone_size: NA
v_call: TRBV5-5
d_call: TRBD2
cdr3_aa: CASSYLAGDGADTQYF
cdr3_nt: TGTGCCAGCAGCTACTTAGCGGGAGACGGAGCAGATACGCAGTATTTT

j_call: TRBJ2-3
clone_size: once
v_call: TRBV5-8
d_call: NA
cdr3_aa: CASRKESDTQYF
cdr3_nt: TGTGCCAGCAGGAAGGAGTCAGATACGCAGTATTTT

j_call: TRBJ2-7
clone_size: NA
v_call: TRBV28
d_call: NA
cdr3_aa: CASSLAGLNEQYF
cdr3_nt: TGTGCCAGCAGTTTAGCGGGGCTTAACGAGCAGTACTTC

j_call: TRBJ1-2
clone_size: NA
v_call: TRBV5-1
d_call: NA
cdr3_aa: CASSLLLAGSYYGYTF
cdr3_nt: TGCGCCAGCAGCTTGTTGTTGGCAGGAAGTTACTATGGCTACACCTTC

j_call: TRBJ2-2
clone_size: NA
v_call: TRBV2
d_call: TRBD2
cdr3_aa: CASSEGTSGMGDTGELFF
cdr3_nt: TGTGCCAGCAGTGAAGGGACTAGCGGGATGGGGGACACCGGGGAGCTGTTTTTT

j_call: TRBJ2-3
clone_size: NA
v_call: TRBV7-2
d_call: NA
cdr3_aa: CASSFQLAATDTQYF
cdr3_nt: TGTGCCAGCAGCTTCCAGTTGGCAGCTACAGATACGCAGTATTTT

j_call: TRBJ2-3
clone_size: NA
v_call: TRBV19
d_call: NA
cdr3_aa: CASSISGATDTQYF
cdr3_nt: TGTGCCAGTAGTATATCGGGGGCCACAGATACGCAGTATTTT

j_call: TRBJ2-7
clone_size: NA
v_call: TRBV9
d_call: NA
cdr3_aa: CASSVGVGEQYF
cdr3_nt: TGTGCCAGCAGCGTAGGGGTTGGCGAGCAGTACTTC